The 13 T cell receptor beta chains given below trace back to one sample, sequenced in a study of metastatic and nonmetastatic thyroid tumors. Thyroid surgery was performed in patients who had received no treatment beforehand. TCRdb re-analyzed the PCR reads through MiXCR. The sample contains about 16,000 clones, about 26% of which appear only once. Sequenced material: adjacent normal tissue. Receptors were obtained from a female donor with papillary thyroid cancer or a benign thyroid nodule (not recorded which). Some clones in this sample may be carry-over from other donors' samples.

Only a few counts were recorded for this clone. A much larger clone is a single base away; this may be a read error. The J gene is TRBJ1-2, the V gene TRBV27, with D possibly being TRBD1 (6 bases). The length of the CDR3 is 15 residues. Germline V gene lookup returns CDR1 MNHEY and CDR2 SMNVEV (reference sequence). V was shortened by 5 bases and J by 0 bases, with 13 bases between the two germline ends. The CDR3 region has the DNA TGTGCCAGCAGTCCTGCCTGGACAGCTAACTATGGCTACACCTTC. It encodes CASSPAWTANYGYTF.

The chain carries TRBV6-1 and TRBJ1-3, with D hard to call. Germline values: CDR1 MNHNS, CDR2 SASEGT. The V end was cut by 1 base, the J end by 4 bases, with 8 bases between. The CDR3 contains 14 residues. In DNA form, the CDR3 reads TGTGCCAGCAGTGAAGTCGGGAGAGGAAACACCATATATTTT. It is translated as CASSEVGRGNTIYF.

The chain has TRBV25-1 and TRBJ2-1; TRBD1 matches 8 bases. V lost 5 bases and J lost 7; bases outside the gene matches: 10. This CDR3 has 15 amino acids. CDR1 MGHDK and CDR2 SYGVNS come from the germline V gene. The CDR3 DNA is TGTGCCAGCAGTCCAAGCCGACAGGGGTCGAATGAGCAGTTCTTC. As protein: CASSPSRQGSNEQFF.

This clone was observed a few times. This chain links TRBV24-1 with TRBJ1-2, with 7 positions matching TRBD1. Germline assignment: CDR1 KGHDR and CDR2 SFDVKD. The junction had 4 bases not matched to a gene; V was cut back by 3 bases and J by 4 bases. The CDR3 spans 14 residues. Here the CDR3 DNA reads TGTGCCACCAGTGATACGACAGGGTCCTATGGCTACACCTTC. Translation gives CATSDTTGSYGYTF.

The table lists this clone with a few counts. This sequence joins TRBV11-3 and TRBJ2-1; D gene uncertain. Germline assignment: CDR1 SGHNT and CDR2 YENEEA. The CDR3 is 12 residues long. The V gene lost 5 bases and the J gene lost 9 bases, with 11 bases spanning the gap. CDR3 DNA: TGTGCCAGCAGCGAAAGGGTAGTTGAGCAGTTCTTC. Amino acids: CASSERVVEQFF. The whole variable domain, remainder taken from reference TRBV11-3 and TRBJ2-1, is EAGVVQSPRYKIIEKKQPVAFWCNPISGHNTLYWYLQNLGQGPELLIRYENEEAVDDSQLPKDRFSAERLKGVDSTLKIQPAELGDSAVYLCASSERVVEQFFGPGTRLTVL.

The chain couples TRBV6-2 or TRBV6-3 to TRBJ2-5, with 7 nucleotides matching TRBD2. Germline V gene lookup returns CDR1 MNHEY and CDR2 SVGEGT. The length of the CDR3 is 15 residues. The V gene end was trimmed by 6 bases and the J gene end by 3 bases; junction bases not matched to a gene: 10. CDR3 coding DNA: TGTGCCAGCAGACGGGAGGAGGGAGGAAAAGAGACCCAGTACTTC. Its translation: CASRREEGGKETQYF.

The rearrangement links TRBV6-4 to TRBJ1-5, with a possible D match to TRBD1 (5 bases). V was pared by 4 bases and J by 7 bases, with 11 bases between. The CDR3 totals 13 residues. CDR1 is MRHNA, CDR2 SNTAGT, per germline. The DNA for the CDR3 is TGTGCCAGCAGTGTAGGGACCGGGCAGCCCCAGCATTTT. This codes for CASSVGTGQPQHF.

The sample holds a few counts of this clone. The V and J genes are TRBV27 and TRBJ2-7, with D perhaps TRBD2 (5 bases). This CDR3 comprises 13 residues. Deletions cut 6 bases from V and 2 bases from J, with 11 bases between. Germline CDR1 and CDR2: MNHEY and SMNVEV (reference sequence). As DNA, the CDR3 is TGTGCCAGCAGGACGCTAGCTGCCTACGAGCAGTACTTC. Translated: CASRTLAAYEQYF.

This CDR3 reads CASSDHASGSHEQYF. The CDR3 coding sequence is TGTGCCAGCAGTGACCATGCTAGCGGGAGCCACGAGCAGTACTTC. The chain carries TRBV6-1 and TRBJ2-7; TRBD2 aligns across 10 bases. Trimming removed 3 bases from V and 5 bases from J; junction bases left unmatched: 7. The CDR3 sequence is 15 residues long. Looked up from germline, CDR1 is MNHNS and CDR2 is SASEGT.

In its sample, this clone ranks as medium-sized. This chain joins TRBV20-1 and TRBJ2-1, with TRBD1 as a possible D gene (6 bases). Trimming removed 5 bases at V and 3 bases at J, with 20 bases between. The germline V gene encodes CDR1 DFQATT and CDR2 SNEGSKA (reference sequence). The length of the CDR3 is 16 residues. CDR3 sequence (DNA): TGCAGTGCTGAGGGGCAGGGGACCCTCTACTACAATGAGCAGTTCTTC. It is translated as CSAEGQGTLYYNEQFF.

The chain couples TRBV15 to TRBJ2-3, with 7 bases lining up with TRBD2. V lost 9 bases to trimming and J lost 5 bases; unmatched junction nucleotides: 14. The CDR3 covers 15 residues. Germline values: CDR1 LNHNV, CDR2 YYDKDF (reference sequence). CDR3 sequence (DNA): TGTGCCACTACCCGCCTCGCGGGAGCTGGAGATACGCAGTATTTT. Its protein product is CATTRLAGAGDTQYF. The variable domain in full, completed from reference TRBV15 and TRBJ2-3, reads DAMVIQNPRYQVTQFGKPVTLSCSQTLNHNVMYWYQQKSSQAPKLLFHYYDKDFNNEADTPDNFQSRRPNTSFCFLDIRSPGLGDTAMYLCATTRLAGAGDTQYFGPGTRLTVL.

This clone has a handful of counts. J is TRBJ2-7 and V is TRBV7-6; D may be TRBD2 (6 bases). Trimming took 1 base from V and 5 from J, leaving 24 bases between them. The CDR3 runs 18 residues. The germline V gene has CDR1 SGHVS and CDR2 FNYEAQ. This CDR3 is CASSLVPLGQRVGDEQYF. In nucleotides, the CDR3 is TGTGCCAGCAGCTTAGTTCCCCTGGGCCAGCGGGTAGGAGACGAGCAGTACTTC.

This chain links TRBV24-1 with TRBJ1-5; TRBD1 is a possible D gene (6 bases). Germline V lookup: CDR1 KGHDR, CDR2 SFDVKD. Trimming took off 4 bases at V and 11 bases at J, with 32 bases between the two ends. This CDR3 contains 19 residues. CDR3 in DNA: TGTGCCACCAGTGACCTCGAGGGCCGGAATGGGGGCTCTTGTCAAGCCCAGCATTTT. It specifies CATSDLEGRNGGSCQAQHF.